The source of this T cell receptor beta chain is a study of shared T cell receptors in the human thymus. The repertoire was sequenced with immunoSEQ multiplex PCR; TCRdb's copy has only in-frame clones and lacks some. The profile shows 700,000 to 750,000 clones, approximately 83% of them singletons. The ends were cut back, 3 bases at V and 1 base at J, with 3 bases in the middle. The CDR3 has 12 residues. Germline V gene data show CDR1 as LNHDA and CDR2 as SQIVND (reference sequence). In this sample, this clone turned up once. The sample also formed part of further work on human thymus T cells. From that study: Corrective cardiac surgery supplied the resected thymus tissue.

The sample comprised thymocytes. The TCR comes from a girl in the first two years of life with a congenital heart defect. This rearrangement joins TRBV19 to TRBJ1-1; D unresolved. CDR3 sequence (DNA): TGTGCCAGTAGTATGGCGAACACTGAAGCTTTCTTT. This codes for CASSMANTEAFF.